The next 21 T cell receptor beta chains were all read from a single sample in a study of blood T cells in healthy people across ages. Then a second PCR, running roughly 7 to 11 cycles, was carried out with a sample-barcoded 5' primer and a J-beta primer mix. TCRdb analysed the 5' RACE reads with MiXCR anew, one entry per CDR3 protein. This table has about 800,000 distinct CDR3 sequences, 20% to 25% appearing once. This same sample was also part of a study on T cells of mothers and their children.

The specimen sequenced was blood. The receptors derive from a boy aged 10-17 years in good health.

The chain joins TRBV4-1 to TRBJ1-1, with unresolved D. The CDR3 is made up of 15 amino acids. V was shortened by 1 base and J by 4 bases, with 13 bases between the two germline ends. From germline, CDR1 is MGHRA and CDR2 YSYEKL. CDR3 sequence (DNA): TGCGCCAGCAGCCAAGTTTGGACGAGGACCACTGAAGCTTTCTTT. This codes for CASSQVWTRTTEAFF.

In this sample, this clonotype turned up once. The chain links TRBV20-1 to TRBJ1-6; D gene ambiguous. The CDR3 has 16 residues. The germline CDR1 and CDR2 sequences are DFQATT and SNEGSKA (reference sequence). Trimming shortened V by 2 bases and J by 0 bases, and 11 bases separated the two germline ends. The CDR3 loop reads CSARSGGSSYNSPLHF. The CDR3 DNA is TGCAGTGCTAGAAGTGGTGGGAGCTCCTATAATTCACCCCTCCACTTT.

The CDR3 sequence: CASSLPGTVAYEQYF. CDR3 sequence (DNA): TGTGCCAGCAGTTTGCCTGGAACAGTGGCCTACGAGCAGTACTTC. The chain has TRBV28 and TRBJ2-5; D call uncertain. The J call is uncertain, as TRBJ2-7 better fits the DNA end. Germline-derived CDR1 and CDR2 are MDHEN and SYDVKM. The CDR3 is 15 residues long.

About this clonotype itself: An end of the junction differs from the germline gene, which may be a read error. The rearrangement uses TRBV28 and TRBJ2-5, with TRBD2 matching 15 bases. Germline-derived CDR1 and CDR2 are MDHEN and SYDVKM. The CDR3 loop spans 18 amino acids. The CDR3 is CASSLRGLAGGPKMAQYF. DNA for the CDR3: TGTGCCAGCAGTTTACGGGGACTAGCGGGGGGCCCCAAGATGGCCCAGTATTTC.

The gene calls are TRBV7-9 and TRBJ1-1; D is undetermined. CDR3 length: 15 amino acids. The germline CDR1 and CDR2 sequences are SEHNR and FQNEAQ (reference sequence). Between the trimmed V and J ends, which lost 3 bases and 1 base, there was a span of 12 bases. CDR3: CASSFTVARNTEAFF. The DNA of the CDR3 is TGTGCCAGCAGCTTCACCGTAGCTAGGAACACTGAAGCTTTCTTT.

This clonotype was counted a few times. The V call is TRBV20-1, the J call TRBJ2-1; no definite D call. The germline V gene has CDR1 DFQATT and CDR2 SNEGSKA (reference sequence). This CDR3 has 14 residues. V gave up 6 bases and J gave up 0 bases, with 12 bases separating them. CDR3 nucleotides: TGCAGTGCCTCCCAATGGGGCTCCTACAATGAGCAGTTCTTC. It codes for CSASQWGSYNEQFF.

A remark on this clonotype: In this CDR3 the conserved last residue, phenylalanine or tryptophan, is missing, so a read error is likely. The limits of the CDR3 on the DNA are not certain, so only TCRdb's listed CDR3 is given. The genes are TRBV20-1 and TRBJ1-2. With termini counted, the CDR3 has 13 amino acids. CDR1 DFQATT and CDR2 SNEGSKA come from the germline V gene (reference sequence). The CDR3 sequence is CSARVLQRYGYTC.

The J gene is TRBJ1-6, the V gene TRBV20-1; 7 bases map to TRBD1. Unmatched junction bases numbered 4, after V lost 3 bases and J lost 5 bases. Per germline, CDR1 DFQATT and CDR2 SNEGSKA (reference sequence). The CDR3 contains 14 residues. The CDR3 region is CSASPGQNNSPLHF. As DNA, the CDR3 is TGCAGTGCTAGTCCGGGACAGAATAATTCACCCCTCCACTTT.

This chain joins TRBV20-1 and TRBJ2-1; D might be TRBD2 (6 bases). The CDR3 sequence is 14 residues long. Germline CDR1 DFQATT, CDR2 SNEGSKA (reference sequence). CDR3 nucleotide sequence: TGCAGCTTGGAGGGGTTTTCCCGCGACAATGAGCAGTTCTTC. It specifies CSLEGFSRDNEQFF.

The CDR3 loop reads CASTLDYQETQYF. CDR3 DNA: TGTGCCAGCACCCTCGACTACCAAGAGACCCAGTACTTC. The gene calls are TRBV12-3 or TRBV12-4 and TRBJ2-5, with D hard to call. V was shortened by 7 bases and J by 0 bases, with 9 bases between the two germline ends. The CDR3 is 13 residues long.

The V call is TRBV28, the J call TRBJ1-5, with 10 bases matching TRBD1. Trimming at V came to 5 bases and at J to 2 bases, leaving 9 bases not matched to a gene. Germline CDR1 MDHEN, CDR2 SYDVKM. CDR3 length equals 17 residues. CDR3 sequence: CASSVTGTGVGNQPQHF. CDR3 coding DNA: TGTGCCAGCAGTGTTACCGGGACAGGGGTTGGCAATCAGCCCCAGCATTTT. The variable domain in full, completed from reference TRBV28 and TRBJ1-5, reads DVKVTQSSRYLVKRTGEKVFLECVQDMDHENMFWYRQDPGLGLRLIYFSYDVKMKEKGDIPEGYSVSREKKERFSLILESASTNQTSMYLCASSVTGTGVGNQPQHFGDGTRLSIL.

The DNA of the CDR3 is TGTGCCAGCAGCTTGGAACAGGCTGACTATGGCTACACCTTC. It yields the protein CASSLEQADYGYTF. The chain carries TRBV5-8 and TRBJ1-2, with D possibly TRBD1 on 5 matching bases. Germline V gene data show CDR1 as SGHTS and CDR2 as YDEGEE. V lost 0 bases to trimming and J lost 3 bases, with 9 bases between them. CDR3 length equals 14 residues.

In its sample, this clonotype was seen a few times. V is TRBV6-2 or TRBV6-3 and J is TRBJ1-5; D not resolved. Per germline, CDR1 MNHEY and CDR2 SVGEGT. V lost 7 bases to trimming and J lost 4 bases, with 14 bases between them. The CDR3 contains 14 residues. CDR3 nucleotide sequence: TGTGCCAGCACCCAGGACCACTCAAATCAGCCCCAGCATTTT. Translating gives CASTQDHSNQPQHF.

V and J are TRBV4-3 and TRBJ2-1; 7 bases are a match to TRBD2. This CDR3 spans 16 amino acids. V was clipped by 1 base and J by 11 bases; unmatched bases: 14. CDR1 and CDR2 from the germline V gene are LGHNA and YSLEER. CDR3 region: CASSQGAGLYGNKQFF. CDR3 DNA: TGCGCCAGCAGCCAAGGGGCGGGACTATACGGTAATAAGCAGTTCTTC.

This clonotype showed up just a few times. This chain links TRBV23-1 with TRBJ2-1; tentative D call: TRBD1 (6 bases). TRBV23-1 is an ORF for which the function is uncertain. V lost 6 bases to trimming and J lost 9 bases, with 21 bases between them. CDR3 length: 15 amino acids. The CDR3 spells CASSQPRTEDSEQFF. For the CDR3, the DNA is TGCGCCAGCAGCCAACCTAGGACAGAGGACAGTGAGCAGTTCTTC.

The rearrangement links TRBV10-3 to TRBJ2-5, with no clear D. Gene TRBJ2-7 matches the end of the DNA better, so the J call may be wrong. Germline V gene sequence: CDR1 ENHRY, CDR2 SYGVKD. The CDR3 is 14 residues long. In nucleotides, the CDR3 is TGTGCCATCAGGCCAGATGGGCGGACCTACGAGCAGTACTTC. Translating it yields CAIRPDGRTYEQYF.

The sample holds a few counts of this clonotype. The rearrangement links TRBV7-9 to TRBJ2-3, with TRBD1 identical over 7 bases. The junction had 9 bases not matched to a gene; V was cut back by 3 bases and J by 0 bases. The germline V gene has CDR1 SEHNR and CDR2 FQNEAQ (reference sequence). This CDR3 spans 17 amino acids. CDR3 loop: CASSFLPGQTSTDTQYF. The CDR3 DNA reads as TGTGCCAGCAGCTTCCTTCCGGGACAGACTAGCACAGATACGCAGTATTTT.

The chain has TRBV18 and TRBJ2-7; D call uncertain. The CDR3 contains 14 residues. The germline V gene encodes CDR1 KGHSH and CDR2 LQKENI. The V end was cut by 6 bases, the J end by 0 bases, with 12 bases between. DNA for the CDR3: TGTGCCAGCTCTCCGGTTCTGAGCTCCTACGAGCAGTACTTC. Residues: CASSPVLSSYEQYF.

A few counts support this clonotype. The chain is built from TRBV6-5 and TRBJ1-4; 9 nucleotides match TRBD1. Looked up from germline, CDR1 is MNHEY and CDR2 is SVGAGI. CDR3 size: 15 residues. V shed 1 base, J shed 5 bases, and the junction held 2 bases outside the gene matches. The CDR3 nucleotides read TGTGCCAGCAGTTACTACGGGACAGGGAATGAAAAACTGTTTTTT. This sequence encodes CASSYYGTGNEKLFF.

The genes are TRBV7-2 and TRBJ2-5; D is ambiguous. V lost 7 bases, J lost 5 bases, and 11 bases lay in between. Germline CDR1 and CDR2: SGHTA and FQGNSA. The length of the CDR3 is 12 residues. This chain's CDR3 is CASNNPRETQYF. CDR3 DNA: TGTGCCAGCAACAACCCGAGGGAGACCCAGTACTTC.

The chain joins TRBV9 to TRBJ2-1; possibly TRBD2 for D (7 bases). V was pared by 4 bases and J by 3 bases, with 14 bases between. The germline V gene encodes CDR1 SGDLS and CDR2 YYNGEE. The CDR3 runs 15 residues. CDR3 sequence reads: CASSLEGDYYNEQFF. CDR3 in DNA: TGTGCCAGCAGCCTAGAGGGGGACTACTACAATGAGCAGTTCTTC.